Only one count was recorded for the clone carrying this T cell receptor (beta chain). Its specificity is not known. The data belong to a study of shared clonotypes between healthy human individuals. From germline, CDR1 is GTSNPN and CDR2 SVGIG (reference sequence). The length of the CDR3 is 11 residues. V shed 2 bases and J shed 7 bases, with 9 bases lying between them. Profiled with immunoSEQ multiplex PCR; TCRdb holds only in-frame clones, not every one. The sample has roughly 2.2 million clones, around 90% seen once. In the CD4+ fraction, cells were divided into CD45RA+ naive and CD45RA-negative memory subsets. Findings and limits, study-wide: About 5.2% was the fraction of naive CD4 clonotypes found shared across four donors. Represented diversity (both genetic and exposure-history) was limited by the small number of donors.

The sequence was obtained from a man aged 18 to 30 in good health. Some clones in this sample may be carry-over from other donors' samples. This chain connects TRBV30 to TRBJ2-7; D ambiguous. Sequenced: naive CD4+ T cells from PBMCs. Indicated subset: CD45RA+ positively selected. The CDR3 protein is CAWSTPGEQYF. In DNA form, the CDR3 reads TGTGCCTGGAGTACCCCCGGAGAGCAGTACTTC.